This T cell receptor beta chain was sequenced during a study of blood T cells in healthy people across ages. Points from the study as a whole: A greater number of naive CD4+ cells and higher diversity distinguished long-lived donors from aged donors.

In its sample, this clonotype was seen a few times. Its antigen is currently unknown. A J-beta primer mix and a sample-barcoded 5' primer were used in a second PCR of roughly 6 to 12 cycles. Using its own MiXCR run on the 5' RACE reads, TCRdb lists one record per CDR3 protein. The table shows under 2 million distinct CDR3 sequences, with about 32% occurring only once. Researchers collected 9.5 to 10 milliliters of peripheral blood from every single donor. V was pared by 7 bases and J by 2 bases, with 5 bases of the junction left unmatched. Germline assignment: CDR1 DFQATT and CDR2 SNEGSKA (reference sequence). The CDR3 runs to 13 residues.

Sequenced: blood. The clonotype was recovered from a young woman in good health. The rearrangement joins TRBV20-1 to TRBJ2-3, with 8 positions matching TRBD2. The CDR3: CSVIAGLTDTQYF. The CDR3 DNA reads TGCAGTGTTATAGCGGGACTCACAGATACGCAGTATTTT.